The entry below gives a single T cell receptor beta chain sequence along with its context. This sample stems from a study of OX40 agonist ivuxolimab in advanced cancers. Germline V gives CDR1 SGHTA, CDR2 FQGNSA. The CDR3 is 13 residues long. J gave up 6 bases and V 1 base, and 1 base lay outside the gene matches. Measured with immunoSEQ multiplex PCR; TCRdb has only the in-frame clones, and not every one. The sample carries roughly 70,000 clones, roughly nine tenths recorded once. The chain has TRBV7-2 and TRBJ2-7; 9 bases are a match to TRBD2. This sequence was found in an adult with an advanced solid tumor such as melanoma, head and neck, liver or kidney cancer. Sequenced here: CD4+ or CD8+ T cells sorted from blood, sampled in a trial of the OX40 agonist ivuxolimab. The CDR3 sequence: CASSLGREGEQYF. In DNA, the CDR3 is TGTGCCAGCAGCTTAGGGCGGGAGGGCGAGCAGTACTTC.